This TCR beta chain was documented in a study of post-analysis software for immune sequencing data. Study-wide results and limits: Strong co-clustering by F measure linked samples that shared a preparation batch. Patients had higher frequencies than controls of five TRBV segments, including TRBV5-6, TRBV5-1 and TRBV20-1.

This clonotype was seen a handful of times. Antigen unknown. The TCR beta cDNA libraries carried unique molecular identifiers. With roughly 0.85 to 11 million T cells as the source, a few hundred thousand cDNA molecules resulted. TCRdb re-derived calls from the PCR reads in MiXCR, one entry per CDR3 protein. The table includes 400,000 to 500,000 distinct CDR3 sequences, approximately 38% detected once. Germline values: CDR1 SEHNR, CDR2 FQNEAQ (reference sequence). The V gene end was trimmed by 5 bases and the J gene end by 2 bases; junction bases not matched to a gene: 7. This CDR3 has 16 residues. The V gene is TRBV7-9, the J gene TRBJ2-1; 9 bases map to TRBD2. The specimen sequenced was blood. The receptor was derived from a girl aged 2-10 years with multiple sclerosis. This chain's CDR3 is CASSPGLAGPYNEQFF. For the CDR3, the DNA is TGTGCCAGCAGCCCGGGACTAGCTGGGCCCTACAATGAGCAGTTCTTC. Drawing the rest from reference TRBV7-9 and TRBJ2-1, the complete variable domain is DTGVSQNPRHKITKRGQNVTFRCDPISEHNRLYWYRQTLGQGPEFLTYFQNEAQLEKSRLLSDRFSAERPKGSFSTLEIQRTEQGDSAMYLCASSPGLAGPYNEQFFGPGTRLTVL.